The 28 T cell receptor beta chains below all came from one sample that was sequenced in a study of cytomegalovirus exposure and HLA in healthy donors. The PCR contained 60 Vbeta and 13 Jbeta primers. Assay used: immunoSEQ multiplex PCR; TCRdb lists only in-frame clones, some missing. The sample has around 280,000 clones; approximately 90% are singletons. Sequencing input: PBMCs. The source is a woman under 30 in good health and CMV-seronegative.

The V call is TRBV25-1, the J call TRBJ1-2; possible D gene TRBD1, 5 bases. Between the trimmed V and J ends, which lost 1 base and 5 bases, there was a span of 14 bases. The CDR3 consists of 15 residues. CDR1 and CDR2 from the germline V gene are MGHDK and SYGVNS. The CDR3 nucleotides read TGTGCCAGCAGTGAATTCCAGGGAAGTTTTTATGGCTACACCTTC. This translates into CASSEFQGSFYGYTF.

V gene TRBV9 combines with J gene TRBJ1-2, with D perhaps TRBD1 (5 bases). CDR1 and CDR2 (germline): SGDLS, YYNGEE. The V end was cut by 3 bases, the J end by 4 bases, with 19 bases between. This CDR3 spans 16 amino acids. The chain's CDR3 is CASSADVGTYFYGYTF. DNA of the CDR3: TGTGCCAGCAGCGCTGACGTCGGGACTTACTTCTATGGCTACACCTTC.

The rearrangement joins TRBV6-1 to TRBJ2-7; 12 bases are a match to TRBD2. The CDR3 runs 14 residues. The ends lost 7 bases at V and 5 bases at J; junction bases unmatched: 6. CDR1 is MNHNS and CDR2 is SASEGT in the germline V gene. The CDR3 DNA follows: TGTGCCAGCATCCTAGCGGGGGGGCTGGACGAGCAGTACTTC. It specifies CASILAGGLDEQYF.

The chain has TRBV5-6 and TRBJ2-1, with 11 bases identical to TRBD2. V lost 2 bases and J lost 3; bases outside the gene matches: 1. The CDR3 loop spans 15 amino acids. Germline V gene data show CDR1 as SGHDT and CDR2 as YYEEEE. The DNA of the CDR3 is TGTGCCAGCAGCTTTGGGACTAGCGGCTACAATGAGCAGTTCTTC. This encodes CASSFGTSGYNEQFF.

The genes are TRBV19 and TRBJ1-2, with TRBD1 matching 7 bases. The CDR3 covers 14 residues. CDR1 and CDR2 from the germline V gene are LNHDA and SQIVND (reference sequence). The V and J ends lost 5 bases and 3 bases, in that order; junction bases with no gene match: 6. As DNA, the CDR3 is TGTGCCAGTAGTCTAGGGCAGGGGGACTATGGCTACACCTTC. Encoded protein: CASSLGQGDYGYTF. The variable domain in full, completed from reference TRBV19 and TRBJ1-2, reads DGGITQSPKYLFRKEGQNVTLSCEQNLNHDAMYWYRQDPGQGLRLIYYSQIVNDFQKGDIAEGYSVSREKKESFPLTVTSAQKNPTAFYLCASSLGQGDYGYTFGSGTRLTVV.

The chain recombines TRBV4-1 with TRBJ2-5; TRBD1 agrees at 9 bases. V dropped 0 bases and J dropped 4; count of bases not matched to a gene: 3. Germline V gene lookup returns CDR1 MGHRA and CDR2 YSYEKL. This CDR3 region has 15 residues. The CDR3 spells CASSQEGQGLETQYF. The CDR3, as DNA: TGCGCCAGCAGCCAAGAGGGACAGGGCTTAGAGACCCAGTACTTC.

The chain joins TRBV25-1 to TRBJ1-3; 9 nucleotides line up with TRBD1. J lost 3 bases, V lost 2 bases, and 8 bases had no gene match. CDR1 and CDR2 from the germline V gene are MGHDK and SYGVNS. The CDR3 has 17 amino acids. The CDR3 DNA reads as TGTGCCAGCAGTGAAGGAAGGGGACAGGGATTTGGAAACACCATATATTTT. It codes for CASSEGRGQGFGNTIYF.

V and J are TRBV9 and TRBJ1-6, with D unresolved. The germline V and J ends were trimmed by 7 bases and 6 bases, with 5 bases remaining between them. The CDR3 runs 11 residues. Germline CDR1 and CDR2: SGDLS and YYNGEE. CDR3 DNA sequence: TGTGCCAGCGGCACTAATTCACCCCTCCACTTT. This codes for CASGTNSPLHF.

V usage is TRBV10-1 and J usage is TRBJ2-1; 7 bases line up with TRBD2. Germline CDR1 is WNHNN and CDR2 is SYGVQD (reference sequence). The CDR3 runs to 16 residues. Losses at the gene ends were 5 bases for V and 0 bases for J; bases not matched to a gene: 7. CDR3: CASSRSGGSSYNEQFF. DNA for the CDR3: TGCGCCAGCAGTCGGTCCGGGGGGTCCTCCTACAATGAGCAGTTCTTC.

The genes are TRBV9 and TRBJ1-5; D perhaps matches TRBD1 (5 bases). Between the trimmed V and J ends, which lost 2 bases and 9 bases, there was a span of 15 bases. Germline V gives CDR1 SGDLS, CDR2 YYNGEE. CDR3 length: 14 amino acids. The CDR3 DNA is TGTGCCAGCAGCGTCGGGCAGGGCCTGGGGCCCCAGCATTTT. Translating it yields CASSVGQGLGPQHF.

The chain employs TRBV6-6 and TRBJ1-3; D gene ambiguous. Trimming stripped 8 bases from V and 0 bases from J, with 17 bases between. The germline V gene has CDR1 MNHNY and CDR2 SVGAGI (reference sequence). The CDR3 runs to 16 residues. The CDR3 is CASGHSYLHSGNTIYF. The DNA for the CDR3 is TGTGCCAGCGGCCACAGCTACTTACACTCTGGAAACACCATATATTTT.

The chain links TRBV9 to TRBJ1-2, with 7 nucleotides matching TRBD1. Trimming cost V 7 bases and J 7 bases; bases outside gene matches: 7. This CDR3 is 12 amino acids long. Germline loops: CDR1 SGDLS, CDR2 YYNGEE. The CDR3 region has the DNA TGTGCCAGCGAAGACAGGGCGATTGGCTACACCTTC. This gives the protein CASEDRAIGYTF.

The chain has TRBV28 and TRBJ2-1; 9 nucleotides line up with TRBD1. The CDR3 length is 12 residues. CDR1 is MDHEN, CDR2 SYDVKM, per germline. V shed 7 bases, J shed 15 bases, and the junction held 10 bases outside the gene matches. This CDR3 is CASTDNTGGAFF. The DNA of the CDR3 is TGTGCCAGCACGGATAATACAGGGGGCGCGTTCTTC. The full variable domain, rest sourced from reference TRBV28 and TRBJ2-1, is DVKVTQSSRYLVKRTGEKVFLECVQDMDHENMFWYRQDPGLGLRLIYFSYDVKMKEKGDIPEGYSVSREKKERFSLILESASTNQTSMYLCASTDNTGGAFFGPGTRLTVL.

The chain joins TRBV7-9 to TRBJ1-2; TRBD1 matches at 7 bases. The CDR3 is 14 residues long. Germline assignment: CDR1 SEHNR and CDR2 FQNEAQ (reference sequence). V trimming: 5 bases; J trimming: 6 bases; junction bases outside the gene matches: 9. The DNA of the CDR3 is TGTGCCAGCAGCCAAAGCCGAACAGGGGATGGCTACACCTTC. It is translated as CASSQSRTGDGYTF. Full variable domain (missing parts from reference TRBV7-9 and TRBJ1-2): DTGVSQNPRHKITKRGQNVTFRCDPISEHNRLYWYRQTLGQGPEFLTYFQNEAQLEKSRLLSDRFSAERPKGSFSTLEIQRTEQGDSAMYLCASSQSRTGDGYTFGSGTRLTVV.

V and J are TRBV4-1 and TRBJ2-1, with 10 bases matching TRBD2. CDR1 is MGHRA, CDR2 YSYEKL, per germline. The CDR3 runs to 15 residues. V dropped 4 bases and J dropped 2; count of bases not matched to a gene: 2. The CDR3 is CASSPTSGAYNEQFF. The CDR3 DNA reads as TGCGCCAGCAGCCCAACTAGCGGGGCCTACAATGAGCAGTTCTTC.

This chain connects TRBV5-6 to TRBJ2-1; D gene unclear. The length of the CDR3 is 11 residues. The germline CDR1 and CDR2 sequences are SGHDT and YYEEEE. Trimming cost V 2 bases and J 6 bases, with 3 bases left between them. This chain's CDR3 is CASSFRNEQFF. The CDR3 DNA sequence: TGTGCCAGCAGCTTCCGCAATGAGCAGTTCTTC.

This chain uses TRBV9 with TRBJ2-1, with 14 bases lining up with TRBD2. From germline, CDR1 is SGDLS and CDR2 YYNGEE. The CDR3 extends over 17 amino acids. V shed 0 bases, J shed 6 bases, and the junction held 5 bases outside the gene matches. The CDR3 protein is CASSVGSGLAGGNEQFF. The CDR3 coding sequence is TGTGCCAGCAGCGTAGGGTCCGGACTAGCGGGGGGCAATGAGCAGTTCTTC.

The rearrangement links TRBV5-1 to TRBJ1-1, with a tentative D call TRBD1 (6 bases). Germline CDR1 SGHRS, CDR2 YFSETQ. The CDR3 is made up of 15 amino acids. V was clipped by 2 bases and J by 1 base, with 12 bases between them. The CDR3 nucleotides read TGCGCCAGCAGCTTACAGGGCAGAGAGAACACTGAAGCTTTCTTT. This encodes CASSLQGRENTEAFF.

CDR3 amino acids: CASSQDLLAGPHSGNTIYF. The CDR3 coding sequence is TGTGCCAGCAGCCAAGATCTTCTGGCAGGGCCCCACTCTGGAAACACCATATATTTT. The chain has TRBV14 and TRBJ1-3; possible D gene TRBD1, 5 bases. V gave up 0 bases and J gave up 0 bases, with 18 bases separating them. The CDR3 totals 19 residues. Germline CDR1 reads SGHDN; CDR2 reads FVKESK. Variable domain in full (rest from reference TRBV14 and TRBJ1-3): EAGVTQFPSHSVIEKGQTVTLRCDPISGHDNLYWYRRVMGKEIKFLLHFVKESKQDESGMPNNRFLAERTGGTYSTLKVQPAELEDSGVYFCASSQDLLAGPHSGNTIYFGEGSWLTVV.

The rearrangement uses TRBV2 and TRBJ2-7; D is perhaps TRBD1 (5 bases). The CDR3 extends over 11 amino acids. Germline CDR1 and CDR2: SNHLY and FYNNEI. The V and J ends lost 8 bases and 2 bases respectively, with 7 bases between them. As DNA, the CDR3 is TGTGCCAGCGGGGCGACCTACGAGCAGTACTTC. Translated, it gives CASGATYEQYF.

The CDR3 DNA is TGTGCCAGCAGCTCTGGGGGGGGTTCCTACAATGAGCAGTTCTTC. Protein product: CASSSGGGSYNEQFF. The V and J genes are TRBV5-4 and TRBJ2-1; the match to TRBD2 covers 7 bases. Looked up from germline, CDR1 is SGHNT and CDR2 is YYREEE (reference sequence). The CDR3 extends over 15 amino acids. V was clipped by 3 bases and J by 1 base; unmatched bases: 4.

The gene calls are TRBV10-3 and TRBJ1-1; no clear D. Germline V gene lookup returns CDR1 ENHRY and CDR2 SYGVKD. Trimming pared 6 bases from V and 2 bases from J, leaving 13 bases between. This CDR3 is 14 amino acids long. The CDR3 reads CAIRPLDSNTEAFF. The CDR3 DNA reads TGTGCCATCAGGCCCTTAGACTCAAACACTGAAGCTTTCTTT.

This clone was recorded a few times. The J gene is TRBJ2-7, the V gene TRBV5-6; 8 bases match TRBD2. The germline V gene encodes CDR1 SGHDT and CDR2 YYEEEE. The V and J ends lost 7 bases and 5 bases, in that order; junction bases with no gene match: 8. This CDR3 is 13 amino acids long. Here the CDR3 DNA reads TGTGCCAGCTCCGGGGGGGCCGTCCACGAGCAGTACTTC. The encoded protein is CASSGGAVHEQYF.

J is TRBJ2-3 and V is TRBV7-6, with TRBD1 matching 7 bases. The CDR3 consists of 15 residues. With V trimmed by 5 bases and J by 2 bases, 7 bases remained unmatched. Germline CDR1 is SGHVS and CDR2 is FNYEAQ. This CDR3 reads CASSMLDRSTDTQYF. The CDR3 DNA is TGTGCCAGCAGCATGCTGGACAGGTCCACAGATACGCAGTATTTT.

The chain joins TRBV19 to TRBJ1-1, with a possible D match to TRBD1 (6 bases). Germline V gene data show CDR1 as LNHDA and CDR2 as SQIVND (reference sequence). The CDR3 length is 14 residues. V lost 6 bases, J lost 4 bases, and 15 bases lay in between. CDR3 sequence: CASSLGQSGTEAFF. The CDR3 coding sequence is TGTGCCAGTAGCCTGGGACAATCCGGCACTGAAGCTTTCTTT.

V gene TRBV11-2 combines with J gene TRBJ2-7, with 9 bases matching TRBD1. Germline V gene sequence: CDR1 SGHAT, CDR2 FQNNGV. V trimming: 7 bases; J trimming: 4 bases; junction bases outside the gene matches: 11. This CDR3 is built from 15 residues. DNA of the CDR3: TGTGCCAGCACAAAGGGAGGGACAGGGAAATACGAGCAGTACTTC. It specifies CASTKGGTGKYEQYF.

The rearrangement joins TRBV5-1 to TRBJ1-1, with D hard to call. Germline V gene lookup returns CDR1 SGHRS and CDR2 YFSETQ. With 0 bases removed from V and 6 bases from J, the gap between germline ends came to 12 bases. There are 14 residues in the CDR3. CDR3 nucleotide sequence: TGCGCCAGCAGCTTGGCCGGGTTAGTATCTGAAGCTTTCTTT. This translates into CASSLAGLVSEAFF.

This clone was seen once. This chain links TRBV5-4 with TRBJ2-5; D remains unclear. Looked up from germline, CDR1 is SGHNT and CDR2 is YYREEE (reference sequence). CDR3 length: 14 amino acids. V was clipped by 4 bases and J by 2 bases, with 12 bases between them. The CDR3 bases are TGTGCCAGCAGCCCACAGTTACTTCAAGAGACCCAGTACTTC. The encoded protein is CASSPQLLQETQYF. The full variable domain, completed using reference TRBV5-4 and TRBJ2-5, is ETGVTQSPTHLIKTRGQQVTLRCSSQSGHNTVSWYQQALGQGPQFIFQYYREEENGRGNFPPRFSGLQFPNYSSELNVNALELDDSALYLCASSPQLLQETQYFGPGTRLLVL.